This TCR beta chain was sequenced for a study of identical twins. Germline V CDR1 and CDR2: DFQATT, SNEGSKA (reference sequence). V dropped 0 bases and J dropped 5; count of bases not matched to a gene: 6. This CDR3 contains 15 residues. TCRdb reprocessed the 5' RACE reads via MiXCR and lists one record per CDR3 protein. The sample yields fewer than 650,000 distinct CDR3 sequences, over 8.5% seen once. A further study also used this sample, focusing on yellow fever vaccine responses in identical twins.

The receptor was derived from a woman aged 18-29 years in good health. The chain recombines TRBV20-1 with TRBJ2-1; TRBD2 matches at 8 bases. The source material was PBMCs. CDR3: CSARDTLADNNEQFF. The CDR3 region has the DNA TGCAGTGCTAGAGATACACTAGCGGACAACAATGAGCAGTTCTTC.